A selection of T cell receptor beta chains follows, all from one sample in a study of CD8+ T cells in alopecia areata. The protocol was immunoSEQ multiplex PCR, while the TCRdb copy is restricted to in-frame clones and leaves out a portion. The sample carries about 150,000 clones, about 54% recorded once. Sequencing input: CD4+ T cells sorted from blood. Receptors were obtained from a human donor in good health. CDR3s include the opening cysteine and the closing phenylalanine or tryptophan. The D gene is left open where the match is weak. Some rows mark clone size as missing; the rest say once, few, many or name a class of expanded clone.

>few|TRBV29-1|.|TRBJ2-4
TGCAGCGTTGCAGAGGTTGGGAAAAACATTCAGTACTTC
CSVAEVGKNIQYF
>.|TRBV25-1|.|TRBJ2-1
TGTGCCAGCAGTCCCCGCCGAAGGACTTACAATGAGCAGTTCTTC
CASSPRRRTYNEQFF
>.|TRBV2|.|TRBJ2-5
TGTGCCAGCAGTGTTCGCGGCCCGCCGGGAGAGACCCAGTACTTC
CASSVRGPPGETQYF
>.|TRBV18|.|TRBJ2-7
TGTGCCAGCTCACCACTGGACACCTCGTACGAGCAGTACTTC
CASSPLDTSYEQYF
>.|TRBV28|.|TRBJ1-2
TGTGCCAGCAGTTTAAGTGTAACTAGCTATGGCTACACCTTC
CASSLSVTSYGYTF
>.|TRBV4-1|TRBD2|TRBJ2-7
TGCGCCAGCAGCCTACTAGCGGGAGGGAGGTACGAGCAGTACTTC
CASSLLAGGRYEQYF
>few|TRBV6-5|.|TRBJ2-3
TGTGCCAGCAGTTACTCGACCCTAGCCCCCAGGGATACGCAGTATTTT
CASSYSTLAPRDTQYF
>.|TRBV30|.|TRBJ1-5
TGTGCCTGGTCCGGGGGGAGCAATCAGCCCCAGCATTTT
CAWSGGSNQPQHF
>once|TRBV9|.|TRBJ2-5
TGTGCCAGCAGCGTAGTATCCCGGCAGGGCCAAGAGACCCAGTACTTC
CASSVVSRQGQETQYF
>.|TRBV28|.|TRBJ2-3
TGTGCCAGCAGTTTTCTGGGAACAGATACGCAGTATTTT
CASSFLGTDTQYF
>.|TRBV29-1|.|TRBJ2-1
TGCAGCGGACGGAGGGATGGGGCCGGTGAGCAGTTCTTC
CSGRRDGAGEQFF
>.|TRBV10-3|.|TRBJ1-1
TGTGCCATTTCCTCGACACTGAACACTGAAGCTTTCTTT
CAISSTLNTEAFF
>few|TRBV11-2|.|TRBJ2-1
TGTGCCAGCAGCGCCGGGACTCTCTCCTACAATGAGCAGTTCTTC
CASSAGTLSYNEQFF
>few|TRBV25-1|TRBD2|TRBJ2-1
TGTGCCACCTCCTCCGGGAGGAACAATGAGCAGTTCTTC
CATSSGRNNEQFF
>.|TRBV18|.|TRBJ1-1
TGTGCCAGCTCCCCTCCATCAGCGAACACTGAAGCTTTCTTT
CASSPPSANTEAFF
>.|TRBV15|.|TRBJ2-7
TGTGCCACCAGCAGAGATTCCCCCTACGAGCAGTACTTC
CATSRDSPYEQYF
>.|TRBV19|TRBD1|TRBJ2-2
TGTGCCAGTACCCCAGGACAGGGTGTCACCGGGGAGCTGTTTTTT
CASTPGQGVTGELFF
>.|TRBV9|.|TRBJ2-4
TGTGCCAGCAGCGTTGCCCTCGGGTACATTCAGTACTTC
CASSVALGYIQYF
>.|TRBV15|.|TRBJ2-7
TGTGCCACCAGCAGATCAGGGAAGTCCTACGAGCAGTACTTC
CATSRSGKSYEQYF
>.|TRBV4-1|TRBD2|TRBJ2-5
TGCGCCAGCAGCCAAGTAAGAACCAGCGGGGGGCAAGAGACCCAGTACTTC
CASSQVRTSGGQETQYF
>few|TRBV6-6|.|TRBJ1-5
TGTGCCAGCAGGCAGGGAGATCAGCCCCAGCATTTT
CASRQGDQPQHF
>once|TRBV29-1|.|TRBJ1-1
TGCAGCGTTGAAGATAGGCTAGGCAGGGAAGCTTTCTTT
CSVEDRLGREAFF